These 22 T cell receptor beta chains share one sample of origin, sequenced in a study of PD-L1 blockade in urothelial cancer. Generated by immunoSEQ multiplex PCR, the TCRdb table keeps only in-frame clones and is missing some. Among tens of thousands of clones listed, 81% were seen once. The material was PBMCs, obtained around atezolizumab (anti-PD-L1) treatment. The receptors were sampled from a man aged 65 to 79 with urothelial cancer.

This rearrangement joins TRBV30 to TRBJ2-1; 7 bases line up with TRBD2. CDR3 length: 16 amino acids. Germline lookup yields CDR1 GTSNPN and CDR2 SVGIG (reference sequence). The ends lost 3 bases at V and 7 bases at J; junction bases unmatched: 15. Here the CDR3 reads CAWRSLRGGRGNEQFF. The CDR3 bases are TGTGCCTGGAGGTCCCTAAGGGGCGGGAGAGGGAATGAGCAGTTCTTC.

CDR3 bases: TGTGCCAGCAGCTCCCCTAGCGGGCTGTTCGGTGAGGATACGCAGTATTTT. Translation: CASSSPSGLFGEDTQYF. V is TRBV7-8 and J is TRBJ2-3; 8 bases are a match to TRBD2. The germline CDR1 and CDR2 sequences are SGHVS and FQNEAQ. V dropped 4 bases and J dropped 6; count of bases not matched to a gene: 15. The CDR3 contains 17 residues.

The rearrangement uses TRBV6-5 and TRBJ2-2, with D perhaps TRBD1 (6 bases). V was pared by 4 bases and J by 5 bases, with 11 bases between. Germline lookup yields CDR1 MNHEY and CDR2 SVGAGI. The CDR3 sequence is 14 residues long. The CDR3: CASSSGVRTGELFF. The DNA for the CDR3 is TGTGCCAGCAGTTCAGGGGTGAGGACCGGGGAGCTGTTTTTT.

The chain recombines TRBV30 with TRBJ2-7, with 10 positions matching TRBD2. The trim removed 4 bases at V and 6 bases at J, leaving 12 bases unmatched. The V gene's germline CDR1 is GTSNPN and CDR2 SVGIG (reference sequence). The CDR3 runs to 15 residues. The CDR3 DNA reads TGTGCCTGGACCCCTAGCGGGAGATCAAAAGGCGAGCAGTACTTC. Translating it yields CAWTPSGRSKGEQYF.

The chain combines TRBV10-1 with TRBJ1-1; D not certain. Germline V lookup: CDR1 WNHNN, CDR2 SYGVQD (reference sequence). This CDR3 is built from 15 residues. V was trimmed by 0 bases and J by 7 bases, leaving 15 bases between them. CDR3: CASSESLSPLIEAFF. Here the CDR3 DNA reads TGCGCCAGCAGTGAGTCGTTAAGTCCGCTAATTGAAGCTTTCTTT.

The V and J genes are TRBV7-9 and TRBJ2-1; 7 nucleotides agree with TRBD2. Trimming cost V 7 bases and J 8 bases; bases outside gene matches: 8. Germline V CDR1 and CDR2: SEHNR, FQNEAQ (reference sequence). The CDR3 spans 13 residues. The CDR3 coding sequence is TGTGCCAGCAACTCGGCGGGAGAGCATGAGCAGTTCTTC. Translation: CASNSAGEHEQFF.

J is TRBJ2-2 and V is TRBV7-8; D is undetermined. V lost 7 bases and J lost 3, with 3 bases in between. The CDR3 sequence is 11 residues long. Germline assignment: CDR1 SGHVS and CDR2 FQNEAQ. CDR3 bases: TGTGCCAGCACCTACACCGGGGAGCTGTTTTTT. It specifies CASTYTGELFF.

The V and J genes are TRBV11-2 and TRBJ2-1, with no clear D. This CDR3 is built from 11 residues. Trimming removed 2 bases at V and 8 bases at J, with 4 bases between. Per germline, CDR1 SGHAT and CDR2 FQNNGV. This CDR3 reads CASSLLDEQFF. The CDR3 DNA follows: TGTGCCAGCAGCTTACTCGATGAGCAGTTCTTC.

This chain uses TRBV7-6 with TRBJ1-4, with 7 bases aligning to TRBD1. CDR3 length equals 14 residues. Looked up from germline, CDR1 is SGHVS and CDR2 is FNYEAQ. V gave up 3 bases and J gave up 5 bases; unmatched junction bases: 3. The CDR3 loop reads CASSFRGPNEKLFF. CDR3 nucleotide sequence: TGTGCCAGCAGCTTTAGGGGGCCGAATGAAAAACTGTTTTTT.

In its sample, this clone was seen once. The V call is TRBV7-2, the J call TRBJ1-2; a weak D match, TRBD1 (5 bases). The V end lost 0 bases, the J end lost 0 bases, and 8 bases lay between the germline ends. CDR1 SGHTA and CDR2 FQGNSA come from the germline V gene. This CDR3 comprises 15 residues. The DNA of the CDR3 is TGTGCCAGCAGCTTAGCCAGGGTGGCTAACTATGGCTACACCTTC. It is translated as CASSLARVANYGYTF. The entire variable domain, with the rest obtained from reference TRBV7-2 and TRBJ1-2, is as follows: GAGVSQSPSNKVTEKGKDVELRCDPISGHTALYWYRQSLGQGLEFLIYFQGNSAPDKSGLPSDRFSAERTGGSVSTLTIQRTQQEDSAVYLCASSLARVANYGYTFGSGTRLTVV.

This rearrangement joins TRBV27 to TRBJ2-1; 7 bases are a match to TRBD1. CDR3 length: 14 residues. The germline V gene has CDR1 MNHEY and CDR2 SMNVEV (reference sequence). V trimming: 5 bases; J trimming: 3 bases; junction bases outside the gene matches: 4. The CDR3 protein is CASSDRDSYNEQFF. The CDR3 DNA sequence: TGTGCCAGCAGTGACCGGGACAGCTACAATGAGCAGTTCTTC.

The gene calls are TRBV5-6 and TRBJ2-1; 10 nucleotides line up with TRBD1. Trimming took 6 bases from V and 4 from J; bases not matched to a gene: 7. Germline values: CDR1 SGHDT, CDR2 YYEEEE. The CDR3 totals 15 residues. The CDR3 region is CASTLRDRGYNEQFF. DNA for the CDR3: TGTGCCAGCACTTTAAGGGACAGGGGTTACAATGAGCAGTTCTTC.

V and J are TRBV4-2 and TRBJ2-7, with D possibly matching TRBD1 (5 bases). CDR1 and CDR2 from the germline V gene are LGHNA and YNFKEQ. Trimming cost V 4 bases and J 5 bases, with 12 bases left between them. This CDR3 has 13 residues. CDR3 nucleotide sequence: TGTGCCAGCAGCCTCCTCTCGGACAACGAGCAGTACTTC. The encoded protein is CASSLLSDNEQYF.

The chain employs TRBV5-1 and TRBJ2-1, with 8 bases matching TRBD2. The CDR3 length is 17 residues. CDR1 is SGHRS and CDR2 is YFSETQ in the germline V gene. The trim removed 6 bases at V and 4 bases at J, leaving 15 bases unmatched. The CDR3 bases are TGCGCCAGCACACCAGGACCGGGAGGGGCGGGTTACAATGAGCAGTTCTTC. This codes for CASTPGPGGAGYNEQFF.

The chain couples TRBV27 to TRBJ2-3; 8 nucleotides agree with TRBD1. The V gene's germline CDR1 is MNHEY and CDR2 SMNVEV (reference sequence). This CDR3 comprises 16 residues. The ends lost 2 bases at V and 5 bases at J; junction bases unmatched: 9. DNA of the CDR3: TGTGCCAGCAGTTTAAGGGCCAGCAGGGGGCAAGATACGCAGTATTTT. Amino acids: CASSLRASRGQDTQYF.

The rearrangement uses TRBV7-9 and TRBJ2-6; tentative D call: TRBD2 (5 bases). The CDR3 loop spans 15 amino acids. Per germline, CDR1 SEHNR and CDR2 FQNEAQ (reference sequence). Trimming removed 5 bases at V and 0 bases at J, with 8 bases between. The CDR3 DNA reads TGTGCCAGCAGCACGGGGATCTCTGGGGCCAACGTCCTGACTTTC. Translating it yields CASSTGISGANVLTF.

The CDR3 sequence: CASSFVFTDTQYF. Written as DNA, the CDR3 is TGTGCCAGCAGTTTCGTCTTCACAGATACGCAGTATTTT. J is TRBJ2-3 and V is TRBV27; D unclear. Trimming stripped 3 bases from V and 2 bases from J, with 6 bases between. The CDR3 runs 13 residues. CDR1 is MNHEY and CDR2 is SMNVEV in the germline V gene (reference sequence).

The chain is built from TRBV28 and TRBJ1-5; D is perhaps TRBD1 (5 bases). The germline V and J ends were trimmed by 5 bases and 7 bases, with 15 bases remaining between them. Germline CDR1 MDHEN, CDR2 SYDVKM. The CDR3 covers 14 residues. CDR3 protein: CASSRTQGSQPQHF. The CDR3 region has the DNA TGTGCCAGCAGTCGTACCCAGGGATCCCAGCCCCAGCATTTT.

The chain joins TRBV7-2 to TRBJ2-7, with D perhaps matching TRBD2 (6 bases). Looked up from germline, CDR1 is SGHTA and CDR2 is FQGNSA. Deletions cut 4 bases from V and 4 bases from J, with 20 bases between. This CDR3 is built from 16 residues. CDR3 nucleotides: TGTGCCAGCAGCTCGGTCGGGGGTAGTGGGTTGTACGAGCAGTACTTC. Translation gives CASSSVGGSGLYEQYF.

The CDR3 reads CASSQDRRSEQYF. In DNA, the CDR3 is TGCGCCAGCAGCCAAGATCGTAGATCTGAGCAGTACTTC. This chain connects TRBV4-3 to TRBJ2-7, with unresolved D. Germline V gene sequence: CDR1 LGHNA, CDR2 YSLEER. This CDR3 comprises 13 residues. V gave up 0 bases and J gave up 7 bases, with 10 bases separating them.

The rearrangement uses TRBV7-3 and TRBJ2-5, with 10 bases that match TRBD2. CDR1 and CDR2 (germline): SGHTA, FQGTGA. V lost 5 bases to trimming and J lost 6 bases; unmatched junction nucleotides: 9. CDR3 length: 15 residues. The DNA of the CDR3 is TGTGCCAGCAGCCACGGACTAGCGGACGTGAAGACCCAGTACTTC. Protein product: CASSHGLADVKTQYF.

The V gene is TRBV7-3, the J gene TRBJ2-2, with 8 bases matching TRBD1. Trimming cost V 1 base and J 2 bases; bases outside gene matches: 6. This CDR3 is built from 17 residues. CDR1 and CDR2 from the germline V gene are SGHTA and FQGTGA. In nucleotides, the CDR3 is TGTGCCAGCAGCTTAAGCACCGGGACAGGAAACACCGGGGAGCTGTTTTTT. Protein sequence: CASSLSTGTGNTGELFF.